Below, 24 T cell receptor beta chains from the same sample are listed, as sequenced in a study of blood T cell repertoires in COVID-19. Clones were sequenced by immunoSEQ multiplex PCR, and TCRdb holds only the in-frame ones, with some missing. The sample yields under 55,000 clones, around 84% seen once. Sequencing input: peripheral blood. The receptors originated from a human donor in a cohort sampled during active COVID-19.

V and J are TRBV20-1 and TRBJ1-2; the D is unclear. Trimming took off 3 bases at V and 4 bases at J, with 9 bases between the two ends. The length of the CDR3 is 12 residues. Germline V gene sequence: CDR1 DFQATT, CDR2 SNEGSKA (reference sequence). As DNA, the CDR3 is TGCAGTGCTAGTACTAGCGGCTATGGCTACACCTTC. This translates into CSASTSGYGYTF.

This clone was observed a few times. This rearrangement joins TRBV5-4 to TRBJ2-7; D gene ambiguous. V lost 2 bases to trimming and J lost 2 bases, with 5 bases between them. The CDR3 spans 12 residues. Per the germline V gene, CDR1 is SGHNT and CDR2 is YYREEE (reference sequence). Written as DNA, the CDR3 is TGTGCCAGCAGCTTACTGACCTACGAGCAGTACTTC. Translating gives CASSLLTYEQYF.

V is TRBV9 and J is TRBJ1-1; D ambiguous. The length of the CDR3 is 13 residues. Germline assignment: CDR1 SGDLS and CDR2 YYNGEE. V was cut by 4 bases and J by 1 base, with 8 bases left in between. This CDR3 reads CASSPWRNTEAFF. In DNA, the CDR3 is TGTGCCAGCAGCCCTTGGAGGAACACTGAAGCTTTCTTT.

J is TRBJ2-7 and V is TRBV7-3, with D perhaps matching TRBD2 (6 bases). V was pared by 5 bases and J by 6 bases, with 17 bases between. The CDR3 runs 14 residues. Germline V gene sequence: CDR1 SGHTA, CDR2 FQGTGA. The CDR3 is CASSASGTSGEQYF. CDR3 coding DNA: TGTGCCAGCAGCGCGTCCGGGACTTCGGGCGAGCAGTACTTC.

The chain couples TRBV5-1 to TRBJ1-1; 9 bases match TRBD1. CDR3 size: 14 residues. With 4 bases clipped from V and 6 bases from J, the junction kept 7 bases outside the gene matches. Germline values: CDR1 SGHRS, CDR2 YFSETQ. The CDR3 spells CASSVGQGWAEAFF. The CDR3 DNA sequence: TGCGCCAGCAGCGTGGGACAGGGTTGGGCTGAAGCTTTCTTT.

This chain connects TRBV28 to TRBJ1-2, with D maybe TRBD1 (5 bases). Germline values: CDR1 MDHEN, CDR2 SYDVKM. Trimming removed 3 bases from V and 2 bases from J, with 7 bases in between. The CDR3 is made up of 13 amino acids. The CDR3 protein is CASSFPGNYGYTF. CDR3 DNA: TGTGCCAGCAGTTTTCCAGGGAACTATGGCTACACCTTC.

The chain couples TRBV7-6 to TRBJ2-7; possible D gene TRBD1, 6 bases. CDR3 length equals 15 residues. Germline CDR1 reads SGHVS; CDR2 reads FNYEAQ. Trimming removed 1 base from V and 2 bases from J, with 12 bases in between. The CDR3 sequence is CASSLGQGQTYEQYF. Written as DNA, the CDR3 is TGTGCCAGCAGCTTAGGGCAGGGGCAAACCTACGAGCAGTACTTC.

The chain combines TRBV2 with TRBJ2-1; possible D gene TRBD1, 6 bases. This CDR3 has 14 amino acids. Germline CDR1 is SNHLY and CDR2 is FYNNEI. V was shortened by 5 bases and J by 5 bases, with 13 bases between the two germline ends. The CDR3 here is CASSPGTQNNEQFF. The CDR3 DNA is TGTGCCAGCAGTCCCGGGACACAGAACAATGAGCAGTTCTTC.

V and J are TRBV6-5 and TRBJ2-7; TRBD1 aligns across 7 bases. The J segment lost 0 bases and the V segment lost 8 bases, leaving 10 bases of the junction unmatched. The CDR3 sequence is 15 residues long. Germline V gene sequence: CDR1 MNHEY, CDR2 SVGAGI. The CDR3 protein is CASSLDGTASYEQYF. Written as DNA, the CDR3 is TGTGCCAGCTCCTTAGACGGGACAGCCTCCTACGAGCAGTACTTC.

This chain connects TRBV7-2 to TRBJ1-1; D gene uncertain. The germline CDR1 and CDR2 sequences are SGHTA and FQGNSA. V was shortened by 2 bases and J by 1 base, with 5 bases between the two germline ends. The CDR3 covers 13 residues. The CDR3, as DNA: TGTGCCAGCAGCTTACCAGAGAACACTGAAGCTTTCTTT. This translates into CASSLPENTEAFF.

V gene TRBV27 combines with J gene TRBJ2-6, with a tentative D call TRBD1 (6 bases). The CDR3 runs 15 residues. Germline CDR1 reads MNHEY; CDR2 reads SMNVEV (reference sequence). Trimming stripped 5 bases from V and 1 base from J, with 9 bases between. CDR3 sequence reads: CASSPTGSGANVLTF. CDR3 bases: TGTGCCAGCAGTCCAACAGGGTCTGGGGCCAACGTCCTGACTTTC.

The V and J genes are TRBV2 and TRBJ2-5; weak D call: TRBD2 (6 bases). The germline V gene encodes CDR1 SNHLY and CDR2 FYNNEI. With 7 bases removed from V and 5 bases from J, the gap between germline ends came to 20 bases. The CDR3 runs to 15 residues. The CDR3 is CASNSFGGAGETQYF. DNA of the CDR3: TGTGCCAGCAATTCTTTTGGCGGGGCCGGGGAGACCCAGTACTTC.

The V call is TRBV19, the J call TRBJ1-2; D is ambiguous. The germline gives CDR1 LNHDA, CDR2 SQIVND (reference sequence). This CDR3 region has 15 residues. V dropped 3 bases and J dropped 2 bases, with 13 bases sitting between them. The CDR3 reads CASSIRSGLNYGYTF. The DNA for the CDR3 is TGTGCCAGTAGTATTCGCTCGGGATTGAACTATGGCTACACCTTC. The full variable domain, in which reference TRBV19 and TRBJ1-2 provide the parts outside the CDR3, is DGGITQSPKYLFRKEGQNVTLSCEQNLNHDAMYWYRQDPGQGLRLIYYSQIVNDFQKGDIAEGYSVSREKKESFPLTVTSAQKNPTAFYLCASSIRSGLNYGYTFGSGTRLTVV.

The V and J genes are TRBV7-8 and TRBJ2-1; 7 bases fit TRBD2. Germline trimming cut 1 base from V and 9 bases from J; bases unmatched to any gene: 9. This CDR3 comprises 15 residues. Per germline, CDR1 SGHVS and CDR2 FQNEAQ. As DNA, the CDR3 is TGTGCCAGCAGCTTAGGTAGGACTAGAGTCGGTGAGCAGTTCTTC. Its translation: CASSLGRTRVGEQFF.

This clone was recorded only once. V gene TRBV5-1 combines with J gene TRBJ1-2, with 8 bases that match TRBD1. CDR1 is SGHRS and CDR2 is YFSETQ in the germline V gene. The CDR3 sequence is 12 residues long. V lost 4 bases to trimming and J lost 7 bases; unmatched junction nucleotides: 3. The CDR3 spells CASSPDRGGYTF. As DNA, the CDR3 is TGCGCCAGCAGCCCAGACAGGGGTGGCTACACCTTC. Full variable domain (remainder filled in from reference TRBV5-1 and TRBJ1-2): KAGVTQTPRYLIKTRGQQVTLSCSPISGHRSVSWYQQTPGQGLQFLFEYFSETQRNKGNFPGRFSGRQFSNSRSEMNVSTLELGDSALYLCASSPDRGGYTFGSGTRLTVV.

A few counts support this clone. The CDR3 nucleotides read TGCGCCAGCAGCTTTACGACAGACAGGGCTACTGAAGCTTTCTTT. It encodes CASSFTTDRATEAFF. The chain employs TRBV5-1 and TRBJ1-1, with 7 bases that match TRBD1. The CDR3 loop spans 15 amino acids. Germline lookup yields CDR1 SGHRS and CDR2 YFSETQ. With V trimmed by 2 bases and J by 5 bases, 9 bases remained unmatched.

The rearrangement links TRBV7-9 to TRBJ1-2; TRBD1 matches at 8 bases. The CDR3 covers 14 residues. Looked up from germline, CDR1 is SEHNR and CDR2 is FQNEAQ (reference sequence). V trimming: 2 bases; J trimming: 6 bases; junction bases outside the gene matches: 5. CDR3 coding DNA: TGTGCCAGCAGCTTAAGGGCAGGGGGCGATGGCTACACCTTC. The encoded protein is CASSLRAGGDGYTF.

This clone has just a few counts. The CDR3 sequence is CASSPPVAGGRTDTQYF. For the CDR3, the DNA is TGTGCCAGCTCACCACCGGTGGCAGGGGGCCGCACAGATACGCAGTATTTT. The chain is built from TRBV18 and TRBJ2-3, with 8 bases matching TRBD1. V was pared by 0 bases and J by 1 base, with 6 bases of the junction left unmatched. In germline, CDR1 is KGHSH, CDR2 LQKENI. This CDR3 is built from 17 residues.

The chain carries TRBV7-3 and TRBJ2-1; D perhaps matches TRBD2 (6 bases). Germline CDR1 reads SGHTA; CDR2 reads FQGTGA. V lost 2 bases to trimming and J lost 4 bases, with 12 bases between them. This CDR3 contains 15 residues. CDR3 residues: CASSLGGGDYNEQFF. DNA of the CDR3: TGTGCCAGCAGCTTAGGTGGCGGGGATTACAATGAGCAGTTCTTC.

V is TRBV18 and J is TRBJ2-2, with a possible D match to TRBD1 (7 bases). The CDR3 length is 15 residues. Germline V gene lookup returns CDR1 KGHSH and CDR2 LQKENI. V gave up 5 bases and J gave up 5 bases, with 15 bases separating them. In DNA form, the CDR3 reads TGTGCCAGCTCAGCGGGGACAGCTGAGACCGGGGAGCTGTTTTTT. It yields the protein CASSAGTAETGELFF.

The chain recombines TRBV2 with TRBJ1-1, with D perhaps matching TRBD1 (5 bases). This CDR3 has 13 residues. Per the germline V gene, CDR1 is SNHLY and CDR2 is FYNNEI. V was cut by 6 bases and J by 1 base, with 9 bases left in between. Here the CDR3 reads CASRDNWNTEAFF. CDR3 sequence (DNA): TGTGCCAGCAGGGACAATTGGAACACTGAAGCTTTCTTT. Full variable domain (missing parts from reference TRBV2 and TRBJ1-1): EPEVTQTPSHQVTQMGQEVILRCVPISNHLYFYWYRQILGQKVEFLVSFYNNEISEKSEIFDDQFSVERPDGSNFTLKIRSTKLEDSAMYFCASRDNWNTEAFFGQGTRLTVV.

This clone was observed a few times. CDR3 in amino acids: CASSLGTGGINEQFF. CDR3 nucleotide sequence: TGTGCCAGCTCCCTAGGGACAGGGGGTATCAATGAGCAGTTCTTC. The gene calls are TRBV18 and TRBJ2-1; 11 bases match TRBD1. V lost 6 bases to trimming and J lost 6 bases; unmatched junction nucleotides: 7. The CDR3 consists of 15 residues. Per the germline V gene, CDR1 is KGHSH and CDR2 is LQKENI.

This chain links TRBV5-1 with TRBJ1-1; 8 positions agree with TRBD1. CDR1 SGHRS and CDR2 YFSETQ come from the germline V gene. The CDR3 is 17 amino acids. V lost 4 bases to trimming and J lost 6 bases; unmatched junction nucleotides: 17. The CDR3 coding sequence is TGCGCCAGCAGCGCAATAACAGTCCGGACAGGGAATTCTGAAGCTTTCTTT. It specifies CASSAITVRTGNSEAFF.

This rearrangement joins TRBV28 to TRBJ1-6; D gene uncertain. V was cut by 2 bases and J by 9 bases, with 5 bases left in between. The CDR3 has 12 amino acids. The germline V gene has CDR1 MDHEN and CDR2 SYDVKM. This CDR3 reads CASSLSSSPLHF. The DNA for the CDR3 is TGTGCCAGCAGTTTAAGCTCTTCACCCCTCCACTTT.